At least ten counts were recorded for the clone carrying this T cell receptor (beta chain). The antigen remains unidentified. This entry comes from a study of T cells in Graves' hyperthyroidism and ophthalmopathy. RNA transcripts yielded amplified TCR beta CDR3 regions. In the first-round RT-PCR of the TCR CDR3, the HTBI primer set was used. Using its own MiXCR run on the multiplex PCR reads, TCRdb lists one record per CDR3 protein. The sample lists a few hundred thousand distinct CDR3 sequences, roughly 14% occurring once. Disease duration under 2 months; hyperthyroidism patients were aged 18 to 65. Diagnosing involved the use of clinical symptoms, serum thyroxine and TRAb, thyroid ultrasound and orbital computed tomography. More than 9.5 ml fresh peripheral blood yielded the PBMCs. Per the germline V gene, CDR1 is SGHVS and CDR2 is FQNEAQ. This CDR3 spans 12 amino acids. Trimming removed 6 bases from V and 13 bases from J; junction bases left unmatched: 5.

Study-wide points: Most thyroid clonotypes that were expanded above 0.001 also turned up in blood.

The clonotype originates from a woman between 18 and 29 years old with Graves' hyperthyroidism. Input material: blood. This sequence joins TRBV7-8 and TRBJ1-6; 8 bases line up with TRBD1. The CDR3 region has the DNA TGTGCCAGCAGGTTGACAGGGGACCCCCTCCACTTT. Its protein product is CASRLTGDPLHF. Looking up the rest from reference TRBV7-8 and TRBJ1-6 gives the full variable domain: GAGVSQSPRYKVAKRGQDVALRCDPISGHVSLFWYQQALGQGPEFLTYFQNEAQLDKSGLPSDRFFAERPEGSVSTLKIQRTQQEDSAVYLCASRLTGDPLHFGNGTRLTVT.